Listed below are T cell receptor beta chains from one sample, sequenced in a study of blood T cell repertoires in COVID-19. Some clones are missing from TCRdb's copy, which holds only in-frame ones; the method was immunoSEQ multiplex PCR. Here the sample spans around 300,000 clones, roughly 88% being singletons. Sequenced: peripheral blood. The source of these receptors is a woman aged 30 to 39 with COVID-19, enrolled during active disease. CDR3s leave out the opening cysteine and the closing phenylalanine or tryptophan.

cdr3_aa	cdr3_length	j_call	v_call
ASSYAPEPRDQPQH	14	TRBJ1-5	TRBV6-9
SVTTQGTSTDTQY	13	TRBJ2-3	TRBV29-1
ASSPGQSNTEAF	12	TRBJ1-1	TRBV9
SVDHRRGGNYGYT	13	TRBJ1-2	TRBV29-1
ASSQTTGPYGYT	12	TRBJ1-2	TRBV3-1/TRBV3-2
ASRGRTSGGSTDTQY	15	TRBJ2-3	TRBV7-2
ASSLTSGQGNYGYT	14	TRBJ1-2	TRBV7-8
ASSEMVTGNQPQH	13	TRBJ1-5	TRBV2
ASSTGRVNTEAF	12	TRBJ1-1	TRBV19
ASSLEQGYEQY	11	TRBJ2-7	TRBV5-1
ASSPNKPRGLGIYEQY	16	TRBJ2-7	TRBV7-2